Detailed here is one TCR beta chain. What it binds is unknown. The PCR used 60 Vbeta and 13 Jbeta primers. This table comes from immunoSEQ multiplex PCR, and its TCRdb copy is limited to in-frame clones, with some not included. The sample has around 230,000 clones; roughly 84% are singletons. Germline V CDR1 and CDR2: PRHDT, FYEKMQ (reference sequence). The J segment lost 3 bases and the V segment lost 5 bases, leaving 16 bases of the junction unmatched. This CDR3 spans 18 amino acids. The sample belongs to a study of cytomegalovirus exposure and HLA in healthy donors. The study's findings and limits: Whilst most TCR sequences proved rare, a subset of public TCRs occurred across many donors. The authors excluded some V segments, including TRBV6-2 and TRBV6-3, as indistinguishable.

The V gene is TRBV13, the J gene TRBJ2-3; 8 bases fit TRBD2. The sample was PBMCs. The TCR was taken from a girl aged 2 to 9 in good health and CMV-seronegative. The DNA of the CDR3 is TGTGCCAGCAGCCTATTAGCGGGGCGACCCGAAGGAACAGATACGCAGTATTTT. Translated: CASSLLAGRPEGTDTQYF.